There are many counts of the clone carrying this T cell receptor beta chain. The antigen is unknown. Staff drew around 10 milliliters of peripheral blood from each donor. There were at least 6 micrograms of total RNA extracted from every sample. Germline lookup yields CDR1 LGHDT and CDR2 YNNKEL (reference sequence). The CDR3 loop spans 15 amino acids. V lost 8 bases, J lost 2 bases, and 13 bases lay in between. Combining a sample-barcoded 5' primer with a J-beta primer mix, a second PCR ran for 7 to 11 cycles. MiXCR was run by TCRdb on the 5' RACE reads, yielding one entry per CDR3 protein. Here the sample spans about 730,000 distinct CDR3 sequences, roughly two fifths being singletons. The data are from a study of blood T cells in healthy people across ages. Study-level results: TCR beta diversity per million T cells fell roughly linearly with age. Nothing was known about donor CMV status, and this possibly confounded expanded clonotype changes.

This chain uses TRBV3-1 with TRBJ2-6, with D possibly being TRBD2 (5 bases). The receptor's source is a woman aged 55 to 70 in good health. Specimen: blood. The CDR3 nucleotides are TGTGCCAGCCGTCTAGCCGGGCCTGGGGCCAACGTCCTGACTTTC. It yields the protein CASRLAGPGANVLTF.